This entry describes one T cell receptor (beta chain). Measured with immunoSEQ multiplex PCR; TCRdb has only the in-frame clones, and not every one. The sample records 200,000 to 300,000 clones, 85% to 90% being singletons. The CDR3 has 15 residues. The germline CDR1 and CDR2 sequences are LNHDA and SQIVND (reference sequence). Trimming at V came to 1 base and at J to 2 bases, leaving 4 bases not matched to a gene. This entry is derived from a study of blood T cell repertoires in COVID-19. The sample comprised peripheral blood. V is TRBV19 and J is TRBJ1-1, with 7 bases lining up with TRBD1. The clonotype comes from a woman in her thirties or forties with acute or convalescent COVID-19. CDR3 sequence (DNA): TGTGCCAGTAGTATAGTCGGGACAGTTAACACTGAAGCTTTCTTT. Translated, it gives CASSIVGTVNTEAFF.